The rows below give T cell receptor beta chains drawn from one sample of a study of cytomegalovirus exposure and HLA in healthy donors. Data came from immunoSEQ multiplex PCR; TCRdb stores just in-frame clones and leaves some out. The repertoire has some 180,000 clones, over 75% of them found once; the top ten carry about 0.21%. The sequencing input was PBMCs. The receptor set was obtained from a girl under three years old in good health and CMV-seronegative. Each CDR3 is given with its conserved first and last residue. Each record gives: J gene, V gene, clone size, D gene, CDR3 DNA, CDR3 protein. The D gene is left open where the match is weak. A clone size is listed for some rows: how often the clone was seen (once, few, many), or a class if it is expanded.

j_gene: TRBJ2-3
v_gene: TRBV6-6
abundance: .
d_gene: TRBD1
CDR3nt: TGTGCCAGCAGTACCACAGGGGGAAGCACAGATACGCAGTATTTT
CDR3aa: CASSTTGGSTDTQYF

j_gene: TRBJ1-1
v_gene: TRBV29-1
abundance: .
d_gene: .
CDR3nt: TGCAGCGTTGACCCCGGTCGTCGAGCTTTCTTT
CDR3aa: CSVDPGRRAFF

j_gene: TRBJ2-5
v_gene: TRBV27
abundance: .
d_gene: .
CDR3nt: TGTGCCAGCAGTTTGAGGGGGAGAGAGACCCAGTACTTC
CDR3aa: CASSLRGRETQYF

j_gene: TRBJ1-5
v_gene: TRBV5-5
abundance: .
d_gene: .
CDR3nt: TGTGCCAGCAGCTTTTTCGGGAAGAATCAGCCCCAGCATTTT
CDR3aa: CASSFFGKNQPQHF

j_gene: TRBJ2-5
v_gene: TRBV2
abundance: .
d_gene: .
CDR3nt: TGTGCCAGCCGGGTCCAAGAGACCCAGTACTTC
CDR3aa: CASRVQETQYF

j_gene: TRBJ2-7
v_gene: TRBV27
abundance: .
d_gene: TRBD1
CDR3nt: TGTGCCAGCAGTTTAGGCCGGGACAGGGTTTTCGAGCAGTACTTC
CDR3aa: CASSLGRDRVFEQYF

j_gene: TRBJ1-2
v_gene: TRBV6-1
abundance: .
d_gene: TRBD1
CDR3nt: TGTGCCAGCAGTGAATGGCTCCAGGGGGGTTCGGAAACGAATGGCTACACCTTC
CDR3aa: CASSEWLQGGSETNGYTF

j_gene: TRBJ2-3
v_gene: TRBV10-2
abundance: .
d_gene: TRBD1
CDR3nt: TGCGCCAGCGGTAGGGACAGGAGCACAGATACGCAGTATTTT
CDR3aa: CASGRDRSTDTQYF

j_gene: TRBJ2-7
v_gene: TRBV11-2
abundance: .
d_gene: TRBD1
CDR3nt: TGTGCCAGCAGCTTAGGAAGAGGGACAGGAAGCTACGAGCAGTACTTC
CDR3aa: CASSLGRGTGSYEQYF

j_gene: TRBJ2-7
v_gene: TRBV10-3
abundance: .
d_gene: TRBD1
CDR3nt: TGTGCCATCAGTGAGCGAAACCCGACAGGGAGAAGCGAGCAGTACTTC
CDR3aa: CAISERNPTGRSEQYF

j_gene: TRBJ1-1
v_gene: TRBV2
abundance: .
d_gene: TRBD1
CDR3nt: TGTGCCAGCAGTGCGGACAGGGTTGAAGCTTTCTTT
CDR3aa: CASSADRVEAFF

j_gene: TRBJ2-7
v_gene: TRBV19
abundance: .
d_gene: .
CDR3nt: TGTGCCAGTAGTCCGGTTGTTAAGAGCCCCTACGAGCAGTACTTC
CDR3aa: CASSPVVKSPYEQYF

j_gene: TRBJ1-1
v_gene: TRBV7-9
abundance: .
d_gene: TRBD1
CDR3nt: TGTGCCAGCAGCTTGACAGGGACAGGGACTGAAGCTTTCTTT
CDR3aa: CASSLTGTGTEAFF

j_gene: TRBJ2-7
v_gene: TRBV9
abundance: .
d_gene: .
CDR3nt: TGTGCCAGCAGCCCTGATGGAGGGGATTACTACGAGCAGTACTTC
CDR3aa: CASSPDGGDYYEQYF

j_gene: TRBJ2-7
v_gene: TRBV6-5
abundance: .
d_gene: .
CDR3nt: TGTGCCAGCAGTCCCCAGGGTCGGCCCTCCTACGAGCAGTACTTC
CDR3aa: CASSPQGRPSYEQYF

j_gene: TRBJ2-7
v_gene: TRBV27
abundance: .
d_gene: .
CDR3nt: TGTGCCAGCAGTTTCAGGGGTTTCTCCTACGAGCAGTACTTC
CDR3aa: CASSFRGFSYEQYF

j_gene: TRBJ1-2
v_gene: TRBV5-4
abundance: .
d_gene: TRBD1
CDR3nt: TGTGCCAGCAGCTTGGGGGACAGGGAGTATGGCTACACCTTC
CDR3aa: CASSLGDREYGYTF

j_gene: TRBJ2-2
v_gene: TRBV5-6
abundance: .
d_gene: .
CDR3nt: TGTGCCAGCAGCTTTAAAGAGCTGTGGACCGGGGAGCTGTTTTTT
CDR3aa: CASSFKELWTGELFF

j_gene: TRBJ2-7
v_gene: TRBV2
abundance: .
d_gene: TRBD2
CDR3nt: TGTGCCCGAGGACTAGTTAGCGAGCAGTACTTC
CDR3aa: CARGLVSEQYF

j_gene: TRBJ1-3
v_gene: TRBV5-8
abundance: .
d_gene: .
CDR3nt: TGTGCCAGCAGCATTGACAGGAACCGGGTCACCATATATTTT
CDR3aa: CASSIDRNRVTIYF

j_gene: TRBJ1-2
v_gene: TRBV7-2
abundance: .
d_gene: TRBD1
CDR3nt: TGTGCCAGCAGCTTAGGTGACAGGGTAGACGGCTACACCTTC
CDR3aa: CASSLGDRVDGYTF

j_gene: TRBJ1-6
v_gene: TRBV4-1
abundance: .
d_gene: TRBD1
CDR3nt: TGCGCCAGCAGCCAAGGGACAGGGGGTTCACCCCTCCACTTT
CDR3aa: CASSQGTGGSPLHF

j_gene: TRBJ1-2
v_gene: TRBV10-3
abundance: .
d_gene: .
CDR3nt: TGTGCCATCAGATTAACCGGGGGGACCTATGGCTACACCTTC
CDR3aa: CAIRLTGGTYGYTF

j_gene: TRBJ1-3
v_gene: TRBV11-2
abundance: .
d_gene: .
CDR3nt: TGTGCCAGCAGTCAGGACTCTGGAAACACCATATATTTT
CDR3aa: CASSQDSGNTIYF

j_gene: TRBJ2-3
v_gene: TRBV4-1
abundance: .
d_gene: .
CDR3nt: TGCGCCAGCAGCAGGGACTCTTGGACAGATACGCAGTATTTT
CDR3aa: CASSRDSWTDTQYF

j_gene: TRBJ2-5
v_gene: TRBV9
abundance: .
d_gene: TRBD2
CDR3nt: TGTGCCAGCAGCCCGGGACTAGCGGGGTCGGAGACCCAGTACTTC
CDR3aa: CASSPGLAGSETQYF

j_gene: TRBJ2-1
v_gene: TRBV7-3
abundance: .
d_gene: .
CDR3nt: TGTGCCAGCAGCTTAAAAGTGGGACAAATGGTTGAGCAGTTCTTC
CDR3aa: CASSLKVGQMVEQFF

j_gene: TRBJ1-4
v_gene: TRBV29-1
abundance: few
d_gene: .
CDR3nt: TGCATGCGGGACGGACGTAATGAAAAACTGTTTTTT
CDR3aa: CMRDGRNEKLFF

j_gene: TRBJ2-1
v_gene: TRBV4-2
abundance: .
d_gene: .
CDR3nt: TGTGCCAGCAGCCAAGCGGTGGGGGGATTTGAGCAGTTCTTC
CDR3aa: CASSQAVGGFEQFF

j_gene: TRBJ1-2
v_gene: TRBV4-2
abundance: once
d_gene: .
CDR3nt: TGTGCCAGCAGCCAACTGTCCCTAGAGGACTATGGCTACACCTTC
CDR3aa: CASSQLSLEDYGYTF

j_gene: TRBJ2-3
v_gene: TRBV27
abundance: .
d_gene: TRBD1
CDR3nt: TGTGCCAGCAGTTTAAGACAGGGGTTTCGCACAGATACGCAGTATTTT
CDR3aa: CASSLRQGFRTDTQYF

j_gene: TRBJ2-5
v_gene: TRBV29-1
abundance: .
d_gene: TRBD1
CDR3nt: TGCAGCGTTAGGGACAGGGGGCCCCAAGAGACCCAGTACTTC
CDR3aa: CSVRDRGPQETQYF

j_gene: TRBJ2-2
v_gene: TRBV2
abundance: .
d_gene: .
CDR3nt: TGTGCCAGCAAAGACCTTGGGCCGCACCGCACCGGGGAGCTGTTTTTT
CDR3aa: CASKDLGPHRTGELFF

j_gene: TRBJ1-1
v_gene: TRBV19
abundance: few
d_gene: .
CDR3nt: TGTGCCAGTAAGGAGGGGAACACTGAAGCTTTCTTT
CDR3aa: CASKEGNTEAFF

j_gene: TRBJ2-7
v_gene: TRBV6-5
abundance: .
d_gene: .
CDR3nt: TGTGCCAGCAGTTACTCGATCAGGGCCCACTACGAGCAGTACTTC
CDR3aa: CASSYSIRAHYEQYF

j_gene: TRBJ1-2
v_gene: TRBV27
abundance: .
d_gene: .
CDR3nt: TGCGCCAGCAGTTTATCTGAGACAGCTAACTATGGCTACACCTTC
CDR3aa: CASSLSETANYGYTF

j_gene: TRBJ1-3
v_gene: TRBV19
abundance: .
d_gene: .
CDR3nt: TGTGCCAGTAGTATTTCAGGTCCCACTGGAAACACCATATATTTT
CDR3aa: CASSISGPTGNTIYF

j_gene: TRBJ2-5
v_gene: TRBV7-2
abundance: .
d_gene: TRBD2
CDR3nt: TGTGCCAGCAGCTTACGGGGGGGGATCGAGACCCAGTACTTC
CDR3aa: CASSLRGGIETQYF

j_gene: TRBJ1-4
v_gene: TRBV19
abundance: .
d_gene: .
CDR3nt: TGTGCCAGTAGCCCGGGACACCCTAATGAAAAACTGTTTTTT
CDR3aa: CASSPGHPNEKLFF

j_gene: TRBJ2-1
v_gene: TRBV30
abundance: few
d_gene: .
CDR3nt: TGTGCCTGGATCGGTTCGGACAATGAGCAGTTCTTC
CDR3aa: CAWIGSDNEQFF

j_gene: TRBJ2-7
v_gene: TRBV10-3
abundance: once
d_gene: TRBD2
CDR3nt: TGTGCCATCAGAGGAGACCCGGGACTAGCGGGGGGGCATGGGTACGAGCAGTACTTC
CDR3aa: CAIRGDPGLAGGHGYEQYF

j_gene: TRBJ2-1
v_gene: TRBV2
abundance: .
d_gene: .
CDR3nt: TGTGCCAGCAGTGAGAAGGGTAGGGGATATTTAGGCGAGCAGTTCTTC
CDR3aa: CASSEKGRGYLGEQFF

j_gene: TRBJ1-1
v_gene: TRBV23-1
abundance: .
d_gene: .
CDR3nt: TGCGCCAGCAGTCAATCGGTAAACAGGCTTCTACACACTGAAGCTTTCTTT
CDR3aa: CASSQSVNRLLHTEAFF

j_gene: TRBJ1-4
v_gene: TRBV4-3
abundance: .
d_gene: .
CDR3nt: TGCGCCAGCAGCCAAGAAATAGGACTCGGGAGTGAAAAACTGTTTTTT
CDR3aa: CASSQEIGLGSEKLFF

j_gene: TRBJ1-3
v_gene: TRBV6-5
abundance: .
d_gene: .
CDR3nt: TGTGCCAGCAGTTCTCCCAGGGTTCGAGGAAACACCATATATTTT
CDR3aa: CASSSPRVRGNTIYF

j_gene: TRBJ2-7
v_gene: TRBV19
abundance: .
d_gene: .
CDR3nt: TGTGCCAGTAGTATCTCACAGCTGGTACCCTACGAGCAGTACTTC
CDR3aa: CASSISQLVPYEQYF

j_gene: TRBJ2-1
v_gene: TRBV27
abundance: .
d_gene: .
CDR3nt: TGTGCCAGCAGTCCGGTAGAAGTTCCCTACAATGAGCAGTTCTTC
CDR3aa: CASSPVEVPYNEQFF

j_gene: TRBJ1-1
v_gene: TRBV6-5
abundance: few
d_gene: .
CDR3nt: TGTGCCAGTATGGGGAGACCTGGGGTAGCTTTCTTT
CDR3aa: CASMGRPGVAFF

j_gene: TRBJ2-7
v_gene: TRBV7-9
abundance: .
d_gene: TRBD1
CDR3nt: TGTGCCAGCAGTTCCCTGGAAGGGACAGGGTCTTGGGAGCAGTACTTC
CDR3aa: CASSSLEGTGSWEQYF

j_gene: TRBJ1-4
v_gene: TRBV19
abundance: .
d_gene: TRBD1
CDR3nt: TGTGCCAGTACCCTAAGAGGGACAGTTGGCGAAAAACTGTTTTTT
CDR3aa: CASTLRGTVGEKLFF